This T cell receptor beta chain was sequenced during a study of identical twins (dated by TCRdb to the mid-2010s). A note on the overall study: The study deep-sequenced TCR alpha and beta repertoires from monozygotic twins, unrelated adults of various ages and cord blood to test whether fetal clonotypes persist. To rule out contamination, replicate twin experiments were performed at different times with different library preparation protocols.

Notes on this clonotype: Its antigen has not been determined. No much larger clonotype is one base removed from it; base qualities were not supplied.

Broad study findings and their caveats: Compared with coincidental sharing between unrelated individuals, an excess of low generation-probability sequences was observed among out-of-frame TCR alpha sequences shared between twins. Because the same donors could not be followed over many years, conclusions were based on cross-sectional statistical analysis. Invariant T cells such as MAIT and iNKT could partly confound zero-insertion analyses, though diverse VJ usage argued against this for most clonotypes. Recombination models systematically underestimated out-of-frame TCR alpha sharing in monozygotic twins but agreed with sharing between unrelated individuals. Excess twin sharing in beta out-of-frame sequences was weaker because fewer shared sequences lowered the signal-to-noise ratio. Abundant cord blood beta clonotypes had fewer insertions, young adult naive repertoires showed a similar but weaker trend, and memory repertoires showed no such trend.

All donors were healthy Caucasians. The twin cohort consisted of three pairs of female monozygotic twins, all aged about 18 to 29 years. The RNA used for TCR libraries was isolated from peripheral blood mononuclear cells. Sequences SEHNR (CDR1) and FQNEAQ (CDR2) are obtained from the germline V gene (reference sequence). The CDR3 has 16 amino acids, counting the end cysteine and phenylalanine. Just CDR3 DNA is preserved here, 48 bases in frame from base 1. V trim: 5 bases; J trim: 1 base; unmatched bases: 9. The library relied on 5' RACE. Sequencing relied on an Illumina HiSeq 2000. Template switching introduced a universal primer binding site; the final cDNA contained a unique molecular identifier, enabling accurate counting of TCR cDNA molecules. Specific primers in the conserved constant-segment region were used to synthesize first-strand cDNA for TCR alpha and beta chains. To control for contamination, every cDNA library was double barcoded, receiving both a SMART-Mk sample barcode and Illumina barcodes. TruSeq adapter sequences along with Illumina sample barcodes were introduced in two successive PCR steps. The TCR alpha and beta cDNA libraries were sequenced on the Illumina HiSeq platform using custom primers. The authors' analysis ran thus. MiGEC processed the raw reads to extract unique molecular identifiers, while MiXCR was used to determine the CDR3 positions. For each individual, recombination models were inferred using an EM algorithm with the repgenHMM and IGoR tools. The tcR package in R was used for shared clonotype analysis, with sharing normalized by the product of cloneset sizes. To study raw recombination without the effects of thymic and clonal selection, out-of-frame nonproductive sequences were analyzed. TCRdb reprocessing: public reads trimmed at Q25 with fastp, clones called with MiXCR, in-frame beta chains kept. Entries are consolidated by CDR3 protein sequence, retaining the most common genes and DNA. The V and J calls were not made by the authors but by TCRdb's processing. The sample table records hundreds of thousands of distinct CDR3 sequences; 12% of these occur just once. The top ten constitute about 1.5% of the sample.

This sample was shared with a second study, whose subject was yellow fever vaccine responses in identical twins. The second study, in turn, reports: The T cell response to vaccination in identical twins was reported by the authors to appear partly convergent and partly personalized. In the study, vaccine-responding T cell clones were precisely tracked in identical twins.

The V gene is TRBV7-9 and the J gene is TRBJ2-7; TRBD2 lines up with 9 middle nucleotides. The sequenced sample consisted of PBMCs. The receptor's source is a woman aged 18-29 years in good health. The CDR3 has the sequence CASSPGAREGSYEQYF. The sequenced DNA: TGTGCCAGCAGCCCGGGGGCGCGGGAGGGGTCCTACGAGCAGTACTTC.